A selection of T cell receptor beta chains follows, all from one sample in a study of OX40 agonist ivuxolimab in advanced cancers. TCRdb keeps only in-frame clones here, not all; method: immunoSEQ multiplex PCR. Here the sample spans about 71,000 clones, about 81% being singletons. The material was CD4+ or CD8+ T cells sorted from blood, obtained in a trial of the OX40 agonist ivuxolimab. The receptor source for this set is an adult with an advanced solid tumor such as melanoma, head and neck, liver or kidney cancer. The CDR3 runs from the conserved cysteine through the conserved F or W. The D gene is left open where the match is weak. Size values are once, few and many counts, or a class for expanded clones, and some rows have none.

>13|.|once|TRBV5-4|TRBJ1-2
CASSWDGGYGYTF
TGTGCCAGCAGCTGGGACGGGGGTTATGGCTACACCTTC
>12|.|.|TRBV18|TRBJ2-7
CASSNMGYEQYF
TGTGCCAGCTCAAATATGGGCTACGAGCAGTACTTC
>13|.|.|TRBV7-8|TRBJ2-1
CASSLGQDNEQFF
TGTGCCAGCAGCTTAGGGCAGGACAATGAGCAGTTCTTC
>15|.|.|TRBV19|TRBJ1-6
CASSGDPPGESPLHF
TGTGCCAGTAGCGGGGACCCCCCAGGGGAATCACCCCTCCACTTT
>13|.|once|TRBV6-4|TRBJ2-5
CASSETAQETQYF
TGTGCCAGCAGTGAGACAGCTCAAGAGACCCAGTACTTC
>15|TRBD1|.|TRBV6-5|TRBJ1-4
CASSLGTGRNEKLFF
TGTGCCAGCAGTTTGGGGACAGGCCGTAATGAAAAACTGTTTTTT
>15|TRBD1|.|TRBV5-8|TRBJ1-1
CASSLGQGGNTEAFF
TGTGCCAGCAGCCTCGGACAGGGGGGGAACACTGAAGCTTTCTTT
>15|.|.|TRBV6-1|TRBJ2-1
CASSEGSYSYNEQFF
TGTGCCAGCAGTGAAGGGTCGTACTCCTACAATGAGCAGTTCTTC
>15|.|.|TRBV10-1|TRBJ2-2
CASSESKQHTGELFF
TGCGCCAGCAGTGAGTCTAAACAGCACACCGGGGAGCTGTTTTTT
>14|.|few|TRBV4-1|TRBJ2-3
CASSQDRNTDTQYF
TGCGCCAGCAGCCAAGACCGAAACACAGATACGCAGTATTTT
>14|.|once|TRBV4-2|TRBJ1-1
CASSQMGAFTEAFF
TGTGCCAGCAGCCAAATGGGGGCCTTCACTGAAGCTTTCTTT
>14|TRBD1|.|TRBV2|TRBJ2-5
CASSEDRDGETQYF
TGTGCCAGCAGCGAGGACAGGGACGGAGAGACCCAGTACTTC
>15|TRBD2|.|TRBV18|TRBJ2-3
CASSPTSGDTDTQYF
TGTGCCAGCTCACCGACTAGCGGGGACACAGATACGCAGTATTTT
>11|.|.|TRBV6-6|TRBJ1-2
CASSPDEGYTF
TGTGCCAGCAGCCCCGACGAGGGCTACACCTTC
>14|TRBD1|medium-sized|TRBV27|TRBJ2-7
CASSAGQGEGEQYF
TGTGCCAGCAGTGCCGGACAGGGAGAGGGCGAGCAGTACTTC
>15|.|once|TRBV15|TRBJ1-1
CATSSAGTMNTEAFF
TGTGCCACCAGCAGTGCAGGGACCATGAACACTGAAGCTTTCTTT
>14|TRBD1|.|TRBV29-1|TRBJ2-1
CSVVDRGQYNEQFF
TGCAGCGTTGTGGACAGGGGGCAATACAATGAGCAGTTCTTC